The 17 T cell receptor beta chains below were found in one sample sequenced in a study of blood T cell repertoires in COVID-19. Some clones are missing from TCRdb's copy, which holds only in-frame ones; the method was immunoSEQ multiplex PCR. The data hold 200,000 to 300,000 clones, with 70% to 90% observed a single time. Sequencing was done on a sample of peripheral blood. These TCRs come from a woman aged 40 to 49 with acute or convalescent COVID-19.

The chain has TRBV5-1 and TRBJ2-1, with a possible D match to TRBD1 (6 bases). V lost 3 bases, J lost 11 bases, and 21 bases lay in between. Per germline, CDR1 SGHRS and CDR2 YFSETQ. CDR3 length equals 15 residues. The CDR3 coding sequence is TGCGCCAGCAGCTCCGGGACACAAGGAGTACTACAGCAGTTCTTC. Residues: CASSSGTQGVLQQFF.

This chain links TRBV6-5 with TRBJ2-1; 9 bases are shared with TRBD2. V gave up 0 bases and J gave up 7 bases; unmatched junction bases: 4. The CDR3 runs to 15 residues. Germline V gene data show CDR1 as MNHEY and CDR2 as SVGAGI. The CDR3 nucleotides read TGTGCCAGCAGTTACTCGGCGGGGGGGAGTAATGAGCAGTTCTTC. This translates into CASSYSAGGSNEQFF.

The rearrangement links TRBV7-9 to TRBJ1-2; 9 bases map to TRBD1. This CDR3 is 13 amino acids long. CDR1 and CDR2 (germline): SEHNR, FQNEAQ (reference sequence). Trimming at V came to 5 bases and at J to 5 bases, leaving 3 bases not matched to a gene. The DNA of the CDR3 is TGTGCCAGCAGCGTCGGACAGGGGTATGGCTACACCTTC. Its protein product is CASSVGQGYGYTF.

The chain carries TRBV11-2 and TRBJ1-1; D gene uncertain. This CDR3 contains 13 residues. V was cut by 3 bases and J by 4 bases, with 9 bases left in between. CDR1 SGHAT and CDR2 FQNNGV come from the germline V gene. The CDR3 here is CASSFNELTEAFF. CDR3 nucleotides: TGTGCCAGCAGCTTTAATGAACTCACTGAAGCTTTCTTT.

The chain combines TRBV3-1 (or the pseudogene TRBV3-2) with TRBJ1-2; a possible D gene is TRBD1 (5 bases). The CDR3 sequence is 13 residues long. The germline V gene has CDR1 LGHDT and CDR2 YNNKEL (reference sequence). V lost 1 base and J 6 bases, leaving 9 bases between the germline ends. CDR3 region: CASSQAGGDGYTF. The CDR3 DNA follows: TGTGCCAGCAGCCAAGCCGGAGGGGATGGCTACACCTTC.

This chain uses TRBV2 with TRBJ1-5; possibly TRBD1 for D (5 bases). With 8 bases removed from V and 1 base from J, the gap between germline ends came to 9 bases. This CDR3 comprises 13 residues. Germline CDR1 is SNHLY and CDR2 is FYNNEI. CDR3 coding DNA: TGTGCCAGCTGGCGGGACAGCAATCAGCCCCAGCATTTT. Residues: CASWRDSNQPQHF.

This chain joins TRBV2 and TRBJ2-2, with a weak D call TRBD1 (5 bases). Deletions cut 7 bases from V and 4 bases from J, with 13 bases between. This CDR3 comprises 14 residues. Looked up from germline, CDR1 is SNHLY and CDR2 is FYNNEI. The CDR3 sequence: CASKPGKSTGELFF. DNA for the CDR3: TGTGCCAGCAAGCCAGGGAAGAGCACCGGGGAGCTGTTTTTT.

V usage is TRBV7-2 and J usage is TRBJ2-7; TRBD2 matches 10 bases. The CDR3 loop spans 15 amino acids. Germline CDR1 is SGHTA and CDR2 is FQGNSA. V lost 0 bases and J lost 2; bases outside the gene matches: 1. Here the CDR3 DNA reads TGTGCCAGCAGCTTAGCAGCGGGGGGGGCCTACGAGCAGTACGTC. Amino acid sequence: CASSLAAGGAYEQYV.

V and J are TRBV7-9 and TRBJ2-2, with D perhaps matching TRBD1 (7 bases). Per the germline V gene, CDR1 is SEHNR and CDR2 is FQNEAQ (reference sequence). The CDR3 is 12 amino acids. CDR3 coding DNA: TGTGCGCAGGGGGGTAACACCGGGGAGCTGTTTTTT. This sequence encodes CAQGGNTGELFF.

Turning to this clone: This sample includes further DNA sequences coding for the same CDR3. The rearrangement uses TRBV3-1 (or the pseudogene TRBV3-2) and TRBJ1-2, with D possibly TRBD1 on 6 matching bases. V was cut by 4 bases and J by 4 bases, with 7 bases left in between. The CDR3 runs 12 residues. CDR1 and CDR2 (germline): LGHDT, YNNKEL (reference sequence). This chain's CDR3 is CASSLRGYGYTF. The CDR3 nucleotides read TGTGCCAGCAGCCTCAGGGGCTATGGCTACACCTTC.

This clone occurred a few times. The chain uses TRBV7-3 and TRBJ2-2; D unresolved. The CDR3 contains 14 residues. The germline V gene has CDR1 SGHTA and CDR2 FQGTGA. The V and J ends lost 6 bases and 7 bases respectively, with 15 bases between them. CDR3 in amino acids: CASSNSYPHGELFF. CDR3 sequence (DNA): TGTGCCAGCAGTAACAGCTATCCCCACGGGGAGCTGTTTTTT.

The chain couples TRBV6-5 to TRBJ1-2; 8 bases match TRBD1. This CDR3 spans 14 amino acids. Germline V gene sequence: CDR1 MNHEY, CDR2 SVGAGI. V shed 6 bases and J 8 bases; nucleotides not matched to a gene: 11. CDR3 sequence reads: CASSLRTGRGGYTF. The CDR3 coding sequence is TGTGCCAGCAGCCTTCGGACAGGGCGGGGAGGCTACACCTTC.

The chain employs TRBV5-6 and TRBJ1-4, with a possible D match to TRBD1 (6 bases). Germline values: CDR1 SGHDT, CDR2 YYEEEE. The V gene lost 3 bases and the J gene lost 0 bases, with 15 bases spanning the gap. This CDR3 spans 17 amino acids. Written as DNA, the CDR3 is TGTGCCAGCAGCTCCTACGGACAGATCGCAACTAATGAAAAACTGTTTTTT. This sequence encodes CASSSYGQIATNEKLFF.

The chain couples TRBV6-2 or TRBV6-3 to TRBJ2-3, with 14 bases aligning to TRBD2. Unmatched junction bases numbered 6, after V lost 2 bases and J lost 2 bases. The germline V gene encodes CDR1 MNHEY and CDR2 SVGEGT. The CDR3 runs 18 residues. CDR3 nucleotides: TGTGCCAGCAGTTACAGCGGACTAGCGGGGGGCTTCACAGATACGCAGTATTTT. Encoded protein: CASSYSGLAGGFTDTQYF.

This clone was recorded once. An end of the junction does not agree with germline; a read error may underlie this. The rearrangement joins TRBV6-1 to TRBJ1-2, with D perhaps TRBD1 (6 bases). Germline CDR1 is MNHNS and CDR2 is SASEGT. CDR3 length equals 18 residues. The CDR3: CANSERWFKVRGNYGYTF. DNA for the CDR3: TGTGCCAACAGTGAACGCTGGTTCAAGGTCAGGGGAAACTATGGCTACACCTTC.

The CDR3 DNA follows: TGCGCCAGCAGCCTTATCCACCCGGGACAGGGCAGCTCTGGAAACACCATATATTTT. It is translated as CASSLIHPGQGSSGNTIYF. The V and J genes are TRBV10-2 and TRBJ1-3; 9 nucleotides match TRBD1. Unmatched junction bases numbered 15, after V lost 6 bases and J lost 0 bases. Per the germline V gene, CDR1 is WSHSY and CDR2 is SAAADI. The CDR3 extends over 19 amino acids.

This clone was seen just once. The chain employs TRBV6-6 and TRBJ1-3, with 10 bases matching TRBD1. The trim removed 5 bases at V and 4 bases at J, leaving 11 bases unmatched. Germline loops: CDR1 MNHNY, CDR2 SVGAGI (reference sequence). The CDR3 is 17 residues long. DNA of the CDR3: TGTGCCAGCAGTCTGGGGACAGGGGCCCCCGGGGGAAACACCATATATTTT. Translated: CASSLGTGAPGGNTIYF.